These 4 T cell receptor beta chains originate from one sample sequenced in a study of blood T cell repertoires in COVID-19. Profiling relied on immunoSEQ multiplex PCR, and the TCRdb table lists in-frame clones only, not all of them. The sample carries 400,000 or so clones, around 87% recorded once. The material sequenced was PBMCs or T cells enriched from blood (not recorded which). Receptors originate from a man aged 40-49 years in a cohort exposed to, infected with or recovered from COVID-19 (not recorded which).

This rearrangement joins TRBV5-1 to TRBJ1-6; TRBD1 matches at 8 bases. Germline V gives CDR1 SGHRS, CDR2 YFSETQ. The CDR3 is 14 residues long. Trimming at V came to 0 bases and at J to 9 bases, leaving 2 bases not matched to a gene. This CDR3 reads CASSLGDRLSPLHF. The DNA of the CDR3 is TGCGCCAGCAGCTTGGGGGACAGGCTTTCACCCCTCCACTTT.

V gene TRBV2 combines with J gene TRBJ1-5; 7 bases agree with TRBD1. The CDR3 length is 15 residues. Per the germline V gene, CDR1 is SNHLY and CDR2 is FYNNEI. V dropped 5 bases and J dropped 1; count of bases not matched to a gene: 5. Here the CDR3 reads CASSTDRLSNQPQHF. The CDR3 nucleotides are TGTGCCAGCAGTACGGACAGGTTAAGCAATCAGCCCCAGCATTTT.

The gene calls are TRBV29-1 and TRBJ1-2; the match to TRBD1 covers 9 bases. J gave up 8 bases and V 4 bases, and 8 bases lay outside the gene matches. The CDR3 runs 13 residues. Germline values: CDR1 SQVTM, CDR2 ANQGSEA. CDR3: CSVGETGGFGYTF. CDR3 coding DNA: TGCAGCGTTGGGGAGACAGGGGGTTTCGGCTACACCTTC.

The chain uses TRBV5-6 and TRBJ2-5; TRBD2 agrees at 7 bases. Unmatched junction bases numbered 6, after V lost 4 bases and J lost 3 bases. This CDR3 is built from 14 residues. CDR1 and CDR2 (germline): SGHDT, YYEEEE. The CDR3 nucleotides read TGTGCCAGCAGCATCGGGACTATTAAAGAGACCCAGTACTTC. Amino acid sequence: CASSIGTIKETQYF. The full variable domain, rest sourced from reference TRBV5-6 and TRBJ2-5, is DAGVTQSPTHLIKTRGQQVTLRCSPKSGHDTVSWYQQALGQGPQFIFQYYEEEERQRGNFPDRFSGHQFPNYSSELNVNALLLGDSALYLCASSIGTIKETQYFGPGTRLLVL.